A selection of T cell receptor beta chains follows, all from one sample in a study of cytotoxic CD8 clonotypes in ibrutinib-treated CLL. TCRdb's copy holds only in-frame clones and misses some; the assay was immunoSEQ multiplex PCR. The table shows 250,000 to 350,000 clones, with 70% to 80% occurring only once. The sequences come from PBMCs, collected at disease progression, from a patient treated with ibrutinib. The receptors shown here come from a human donor with chronic lymphocytic leukemia. CDR3s include the opening cysteine and the closing phenylalanine or tryptophan. The D gene is left open where the match is weak. Clone size, where shown, is once, few, many, or a class for clones that have expanded.

TGTGCCAGCAGCAAGTACCCTCCTGAGGGTACGCAGTATTTT CASSKYPPEGTQYF TRBJ2-3 TRBV7-3 14 NA NA
TGTGCCAGCTCACCAAACAGGGGCTACCACGAGCAGTACTTC CASSPNRGYHEQYF TRBJ2-7 TRBV18 14 TRBD1 NA
TGTGCCAGCTCACCCCTCGGAGAAAAACTGTTTTTT CASSPLGEKLFF TRBJ1-4 TRBV18 12 NA NA
TGCGCCAGCAGACTTGACAGGGGTAATGGCTACACCTTC CASRLDRGNGYTF TRBJ1-2 TRBV5-1 13 TRBD1 few
TGCGCCAGCAGCTTCTCAGGGGGCGGGGAGACCCAGTACTTC CASSFSGGGETQYF TRBJ2-5 TRBV5-1 14 TRBD1 NA
TGCGCCAGCAGCATAGATTCCGGGCTCATGTATGGCTACACCTTC CASSIDSGLMYGYTF TRBJ1-2 TRBV5-1 15 NA NA
TGTGCCAGCTCACCATGGAGGGACAGCCTCTATGGCTACACCTTC CASSPWRDSLYGYTF TRBJ1-2 TRBV18 15 TRBD1 NA
TGTGCCAGCAGTTACACCACAACCATATCCTACGAGCAGTACTTC CASSYTTTISYEQYF TRBJ2-7 TRBV6-5 15 NA NA
TGTGCCATCAGGGGGGACGTCTCCTACAATGAGCAGTTCTTC CAIRGDVSYNEQFF TRBJ2-1 TRBV6-1 14 NA once
TGTGCCAGCAGCTTAGAAGGCCAGGGGTCTCGGGAGCAGTACTTC CASSLEGQGSREQYF TRBJ2-7 TRBV7-2 15 NA once
TGCGCCAGCAGCTTTCTCCTTCCCACGAGGAGCTACACCTTC CASSFLLPTRSYTF TRBJ1-2 TRBV5-1 14 NA NA
TGCGCCAGCAGCCACGAAGGATATCCCTACGAGCAGTACTTC CASSHEGYPYEQYF TRBJ2-7 TRBV4-1 14 NA NA
TGTGCCAGCAGTTTTTTTCCTAGCGGGAGCCCCTACGAGCAGTACTTC CASSFFPSGSPYEQYF TRBJ2-7 TRBV28 16 TRBD2 NA
TGTGCCAGCAGCGTAGTACCAGCGGGGGGCCAAGAGACCCAGTACTTC CASSVVPAGGQETQYF TRBJ2-5 TRBV9 16 TRBD2 NA
TGCGCCAGCAGCATAGGGACCTATGGCTACACCTTC CASSIGTYGYTF TRBJ1-2 TRBV5-1 12 NA NA
TGTGCCAGCGGGGCGGGGCAGACGGGCACTGAAGCTTTCTTT CASGAGQTGTEAFF TRBJ1-1 TRBV2 14 NA once
TGTGCCAGCAGCTTGTGGGGGGCGGGAAATGAGCAGTTCTTC CASSLWGAGNEQFF TRBJ2-1 TRBV11-2 14 NA NA
TGTGCCAGCAGCCGGACTAGCGGTATCACAGATACGCAGTATTTT CASSRTSGITDTQYF TRBJ2-3 TRBV7-8 15 TRBD2 once
TGTGCCAGCAGCCCCCCCCGGGTTGTTGGCTACACCTTC CASSPPRVVGYTF TRBJ1-2 TRBV9 13 NA NA
TGCGCCAGCAGCTTCGTGACAGGGGTAGGCGAGCAGTACTTC CASSFVTGVGEQYF TRBJ2-7 TRBV5-1 14 TRBD1 few
TGTGCCAGCTCACACCGGCAGCTCCCCTCCTACAATGAGCAGTTCTTC CASSHRQLPSYNEQFF TRBJ2-1 TRBV18 16 NA NA
TGCGCCAGCAGCTCGACCCGTGGGGACACCTCCTACCCCCTCCACTTT CASSSTRGDTSYPLHF TRBJ1-6 TRBV5-1 16 NA NA
TGTGCCAGCAGGACAGGTGGGACAGGGACGGACAATGAGCAGTTCTTC CASRTGGTGTDNEQFF TRBJ2-1 TRBV5-4 16 TRBD1 NA
TGTGCCAGCAGTGAAAGACTAGCGGGATACAATGAGCAGTTCTTC CASSERLAGYNEQFF TRBJ2-1 TRBV2 15 TRBD2 NA
TGTGCCAGCAGTTACCATACAGGGTACGGCACCGGGGAGCTGTTTTTT CASSYHTGYGTGELFF TRBJ2-2 TRBV6-6 16 NA NA
TGTGCCAGCAGCCCACCTTACAGCCGTAACTATGGCTACACCTTC CASSPPYSRNYGYTF TRBJ1-2 TRBV5-4 15 NA NA
TGTGCCAGCAGTGAGGGCGGACATAGCAATCAGCCCCAGCATTTT CASSEGGHSNQPQHF TRBJ1-5 TRBV2 15 NA once
TGTGCCATCAGTGGATCCCAGGCGTATGGCTACACCTTC CAISGSQAYGYTF TRBJ1-2 TRBV10-3 13 NA NA
TGTGCCAGCTCACCATTTCAGGGGTTGTTGGAGACCCAGTACTTC CASSPFQGLLETQYF TRBJ2-5 TRBV18 15 NA NA
TGTGCCAGCAGATGGGACACCGGGGAGCTGTTTTTT CASRWDTGELFF TRBJ2-2 TRBV6-5 12 NA NA
TGTGCCAGCAGCTTGGGACAGGGGGCCGGAGATACGCAGTATTTT CASSLGQGAGDTQYF TRBJ2-3 TRBV13 15 TRBD1 NA
TGTGCCAGCAGCGTCCAACAGGGGGGGGTGGAGACCCAGTACTTC CASSVQQGGVETQYF TRBJ2-5 TRBV5-4 15 NA NA
TGCGCCAGCAGCTTGGCAGCGGGACTCTATGGCTACACCTTC CASSLAAGLYGYTF TRBJ1-2 TRBV5-1 14 NA NA
TGTGCCAGCAGTGAAATTCAGGCCTCGAGCACCGGGGAGCTGTTTTTT CASSEIQASSTGELFF TRBJ2-2 TRBV6-1 16 NA NA
TGCGCCAGCAGCGGGGGACGGGCCACAGATACGCAGTATTTT CASSGGRATDTQYF TRBJ2-3 TRBV5-1 14 NA NA
TGTGCCAGTAGTATCGGGACCCACGGGGGCTACGAGCAGTACTTC CASSIGTHGGYEQYF TRBJ2-7 TRBV19 15 NA NA
TGTGCCAGCAGGGTAGGCGGGGAGCTGTTTTTT CASRVGGELFF TRBJ2-2 TRBV28 11 NA NA
TGCAGCGTCGGGAAGGGACAGGCCAACACCGGGGAGCTGTTTTTT CSVGKGQANTGELFF TRBJ2-2 TRBV29-1 15 TRBD1 NA
TGTGCCAGCAGCCCCCTGGCAGGGGAAAAACTGTTTTTT CASSPLAGEKLFF TRBJ1-4 TRBV7-2 13 NA few
TGTGCCAGCAGTCTCTCGGGCAACCACGAGCAGTACTTC CASSLSGNHEQYF TRBJ2-7 TRBV9 13 NA NA
TGTGCCAGCAGGGAGGAAGGCTATGGCTACACCTTC CASREEGYGYTF TRBJ1-2 TRBV6-6 12 NA NA
TGCGCCAGCACCCCCAGGGGAGTCACCGGGGAGCTGTTTTTT CASTPRGVTGELFF TRBJ2-2 TRBV10-2 14 NA NA
TGTGCCAGCAGTCGGACATCCGACGTGGCGGGGGAGCAGTTCTTC CASSRTSDVAGEQFF TRBJ2-1 TRBV28 15 NA NA
TGTGCCAGCAGTTCGCAGGGAAACTATGGCTACACCTTC CASSSQGNYGYTF TRBJ1-2 TRBV13 13 NA NA